A single sample is the source of the 9 T cell receptor beta chains below, sequenced in a study of shared clonotypes between healthy human individuals. TCRdb's table, derived via immunoSEQ multiplex PCR, lists solely in-frame clones and lacks some. The sample records about 680,000 clones, 73% being singletons. Input material: memory CD4+ T cells sorted from blood. Described subset: CD45RA-negative fraction. These receptors all stem from a woman aged 25-40 years in good health.

This chain links TRBV30 with TRBJ2-1, with TRBD2 matching over 14 bases. CDR1 GTSNPN and CDR2 SVGIG come from the germline V gene (reference sequence). The trim removed 4 bases at V and 6 bases at J, leaving 5 bases unmatched. There are 15 residues in the CDR3. Written as DNA, the CDR3 is TGTGCCTGGACTATGGGACTAGCGGGAGCCAATGAGCAGTTCTTC. Translation gives CAWTMGLAGANEQFF.

V is TRBV2 and J is TRBJ1-1, with unresolved D. V dropped 2 bases and J dropped 5 bases, with 12 bases sitting between them. This CDR3 spans 14 amino acids. Per germline, CDR1 SNHLY and CDR2 FYNNEI. The CDR3 loop is CASSELGVDTEAFF. The CDR3 nucleotides read TGTGCCAGCAGTGAACTGGGCGTCGATACTGAAGCTTTCTTT.

The rearrangement links TRBV11-2 to TRBJ2-2, with D possibly TRBD1 on 5 matching bases. Trimming cost V 0 bases and J 4 bases, with 15 bases left between them. Germline V gives CDR1 SGHAT, CDR2 FQNNGV. The CDR3 length is 17 residues. The CDR3 DNA reads TGTGCCAGCAGCTTAGATTTTTGGGGCAGGACCACCGGGGAGCTGTTTTTT. It specifies CASSLDFWGRTTGELFF.

This chain connects TRBV6-6 to TRBJ1-1; D is perhaps TRBD1 (5 bases). Per the germline V gene, CDR1 is MNHNY and CDR2 is SVGAGI (reference sequence). This CDR3 is built from 15 residues. V was trimmed by 5 bases and J by 2 bases, leaving 15 bases between them. The CDR3: CASSPRDLLNTEAFF. CDR3 nucleotides: TGTGCCAGCAGTCCCAGGGACCTCCTTAACACTGAAGCTTTCTTT.

The J gene is TRBJ2-1, the V gene TRBV7-9; 7 positions match TRBD2. The CDR3 is 14 amino acids. Germline CDR1 is SEHNR and CDR2 is FQNEAQ (reference sequence). Trimming took 7 bases from V and 8 from J; bases not matched to a gene: 11. CDR3 DNA sequence: TGTGCCAGCACCCACGGGGGGTCTAGGGATGAGCAGTTCTTC. This gives the protein CASTHGGSRDEQFF. Filled out from reference TRBV7-9 and TRBJ2-1, the complete variable domain reads DTGVSQNPRHKITKRGQNVTFRCDPISEHNRLYWYRQTLGQGPEFLTYFQNEAQLEKSRLLSDRFSAERPKGSFSTLEIQRTEQGDSAMYLCASTHGGSRDEQFFGPGTRLTVL.

V and J are TRBV4-1 and TRBJ2-1, with 8 bases fitting TRBD1. The V segment lost 3 bases and the J segment 3 bases; nucleotides outside the gene matches: 7. Germline CDR1 MGHRA, CDR2 YSYEKL. The CDR3 totals 16 residues. CDR3 residues: CASSQDPGGHYNEQFF. The DNA of the CDR3 is TGCGCCAGCAGCCAGGATCCAGGGGGCCACTACAATGAGCAGTTCTTC.

Only a few counts were recorded for this clone. J is TRBJ2-1 and V is TRBV2; a weak D match, TRBD2 (6 bases). In germline, CDR1 is SNHLY, CDR2 FYNNEI. This CDR3 spans 15 amino acids. The ends were cut back, 6 bases at V and 8 bases at J, with 20 bases in the middle. CDR3 amino acids: CASSPLTSGIDEQFF. The CDR3 DNA reads TGTGCCAGCAGCCCTCTGACTAGTGGAATCGATGAGCAGTTCTTC.

The chain combines TRBV6-1 with TRBJ1-3; D is unresolved. CDR1 MNHNS and CDR2 SASEGT come from the germline V gene. Trimming took 2 bases from V and 0 from J, leaving 14 bases between them. The CDR3 is 17 amino acids. DNA for the CDR3: TGTGCCAGCAGTGAAAAGTTGTGGCTGCCCTCTGGAAACACCATATATTTT. Amino acids: CASSEKLWLPSGNTIYF.

A note on this clone: This may come from a read error, since a much larger clone is one base off. This chain joins TRBV28 and TRBJ2-5; D is undetermined. Germline V gene lookup returns CDR1 MDHEN and CDR2 SYDVKM. The germline V and J ends were trimmed by 1 base and 0 bases, with 3 bases remaining between them. The CDR3 totals 13 residues. For the CDR3, the DNA is TGTGCCAGCAGTTTATTGTACCAAGAGACCCAGTACTTC. Translating it yields CASSLLYQETQYF.